The rows below give T cell receptor beta chains drawn from one sample of a study of regulatory T cells in long-lasting Graves disease. Using its own MiXCR run on the multiplex PCR reads, TCRdb lists one record per CDR3 protein. The sample has 200,000 to 300,000 distinct CDR3 sequences; around 21% are singletons. This specimen was peripheral blood mononuclear cells (PBMCs), taken at new diagnosis, from a patient treated with antithyroid drugs. Source of these receptors: a female donor with Graves disease. Both conserved end residues are part of each CDR3.

CATGLADTDTQYF,TRBV19,TRBJ2-3
CASSLSKGQGLNQPQHF,TRBV27,TRBJ1-5
CASSQDPGLTDTQYF,TRBV4-1,TRBJ2-3
CASSLAGLVSYNEQFF,TRBV7-2,TRBJ2-1
CASSPRQHNEQFF,TRBV12-3/TRBV12-4,TRBJ2-1
CASSQLQGDTQYF,TRBV7-8,TRBJ2-3
CASSVGRISGNTIYF,TRBV9,TRBJ1-3
CAWSVQSWRAGGVYEQYF,TRBV30,TRBJ2-7
CASSEESTDTQYF,TRBV2,TRBJ2-3
CASSSTGTVISDTQYF,TRBV7-2,TRBJ2-3
CASSSQVHNSPLHF,TRBV7-2,TRBJ1-6
CASSQRAYRPGGKETQYF,TRBV4-1,TRBJ2-5
CASSPAANYGYTF,TRBV5-1,TRBJ1-2
CASSLPRPEVGEQYF,TRBV5-1,TRBJ2-7
CASSQDWRYEQFF,TRBV14,TRBJ2-1
CASGGGNYNEQFF,TRBV19,TRBJ2-1
CSASTGMAYEQYF,TRBV20-1,TRBJ2-7
CASSLGLLDDEQYF,TRBV5-6,TRBJ2-7
CASSVRETGANVLTF,TRBV9,TRBJ2-6
CASSRTSGGLSYNEQFF,TRBV7-2,TRBJ2-1
CASSESQSSNGGEQYF,TRBV10-2,TRBJ2-7
CASSYAGREETQYF,TRBV6-2/TRBV6-3,TRBJ2-5
CSVDGTSGGKETQYF,TRBV29-1,TRBJ2-5
CASSLVVEGAFF,TRBV7-9,TRBJ1-1
CASSAGIETQYF,TRBV2,TRBJ2-5
CASSRQDRYEQYF,TRBV2,TRBJ2-7
CSAREMTGEQYF,TRBV20-1,TRBJ2-7
CASSPDRLPYNEQFF,TRBV5-6,TRBJ2-1
CSVGQGAGNEQFF,TRBV29-1,TRBJ2-1
CSVGGTGASNEQLF,TRBV29-1,TRBJ2-1
CATSRDLVGGAKNIQYF,TRBV15,TRBJ2-4
CASGLLLPRGLTGNTIYF,TRBV12-5,TRBJ1-3
CASSQIAGGQETQYF,TRBV7-2,TRBJ2-5
CASSPTLEDEQYF,TRBV18,TRBJ2-7
CASSAQRGGLDTQYF,TRBV2,TRBJ2-3
CASSFIGGGETQYF,TRBV5-1,TRBJ2-5
CSARSPYTEAFF,TRBV20-1,TRBJ1-1